Only a few counts were recorded for the clone carrying this TCR beta chain. What it binds is unknown. This record belongs to a study of cytomegalovirus exposure and HLA in healthy donors. Study as a whole: Assignment to the Caucasian-associated ancestry cluster applied to more than 75% of the roughly 400 genotyped donors. Study results and caveats: An analysis was carried out at a later point. It showed that HLA-associated TCR beta chains were more clonally expanded than equally common non-associated chains. Reportedly, fewer N-insertions than the approximately 700-donor mean appeared in an Asian-associated ancestry cluster in a later analysis.

The PCR contained 60 Vbeta and 13 Jbeta primers. Profiling relied on immunoSEQ multiplex PCR, and the TCRdb table lists in-frame clones only, not all of them. Of more than 150,000 clones in the sample, roughly 82% were seen once. Germline values: CDR1 SNHLY, CDR2 FYNNEI. The CDR3 has 15 amino acids. V dropped 5 bases and J dropped 6; count of bases not matched to a gene: 13. The receptor was isolated from a man in his forties in good health and CMV-seronegative. The sequencing sample was made of PBMCs. The chain recombines TRBV2 with TRBJ2-7, with 7 bases that match TRBD2. The CDR3 loop is CASSPSGVPFPEQYF. The CDR3 nucleotides are TGTGCCAGCAGTCCGAGCGGGGTCCCCTTCCCCGAGCAGTACTTC.